This TCR beta chain was obtained from a study of T cells in Graves' hyperthyroidism and ophthalmopathy. Of note for this clonotype: No antigen is known for it.

Study-wide results and caveats: Blood also showed most of the thyroid clonotypes that were expanded above 0.001.

Clinical symptoms, serum thyroxine, TRAb, thyroid ultrasound and orbital computed tomography established diagnosis. Cells are PBMCs isolated from 9 to 10 ml of fresh blood. This CDR3 comprises 13 residues. CDR1 is KGHDR and CDR2 is SFDVKD in the germline V gene. The V and J ends lost 5 bases and 3 bases respectively, with 10 bases between them. Researchers amplified the TCR beta CDR3 regions from RNA transcripts. The TCR CDR3 was amplified in a first-round RT-PCR using the HTBI primer set. Each CDR3 protein gets one entry after TCRdb re-called the multiplex PCR reads with MiXCR. The sample has about 250,000 distinct CDR3 sequences; about 24% are singletons.

The TCR originated in a middle-aged woman with Graves' ophthalmopathy. The sequencing sample was made of blood. V gene TRBV24-1 combines with J gene TRBJ2-7; D gene ambiguous. The CDR3 sequence is CATSAAGHYEQYF. The CDR3 nucleotides read TGTGCCACCAGTGCTGCCGGCCACTACGAGCAGTACTTC.